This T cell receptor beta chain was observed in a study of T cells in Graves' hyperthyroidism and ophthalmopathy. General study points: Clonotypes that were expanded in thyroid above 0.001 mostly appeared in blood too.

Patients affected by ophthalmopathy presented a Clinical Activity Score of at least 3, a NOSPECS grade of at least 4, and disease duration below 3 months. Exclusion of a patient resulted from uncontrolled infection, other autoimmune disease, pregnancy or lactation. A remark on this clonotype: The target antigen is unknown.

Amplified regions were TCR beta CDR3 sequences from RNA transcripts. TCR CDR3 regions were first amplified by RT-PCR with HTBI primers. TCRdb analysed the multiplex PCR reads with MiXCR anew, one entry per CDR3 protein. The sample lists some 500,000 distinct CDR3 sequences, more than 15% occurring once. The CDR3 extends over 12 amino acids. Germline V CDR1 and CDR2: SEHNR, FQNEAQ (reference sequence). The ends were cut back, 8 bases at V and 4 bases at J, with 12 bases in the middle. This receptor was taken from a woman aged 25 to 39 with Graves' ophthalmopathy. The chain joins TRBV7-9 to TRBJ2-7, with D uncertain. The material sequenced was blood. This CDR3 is CASPVRPYEQYF. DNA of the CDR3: TGTGCCAGCCCCGTAAGGCCGTACGAGCAGTACTTC.